What follows describes a single TCR beta chain. As yet, its antigen is unknown. The data are from a study of STAT5B mutations in CD4+ large granular lymphocyte leukemia. At the level of the study: Among healthy controls, a particular HLA allele went with more CDR3 'QG' motifs. Study outcomes and limitations: 8/27 top patient clones versus 2/35 control clones were TRBV06-family.

The survey-level immunoSEQ assay was used. Profiling relied on immunoSEQ multiplex PCR, and the TCRdb table lists in-frame clones only, not all of them. Of about 40,000 clones in the sample, approximately 80% were seen once. The CDR3 sequence is 15 residues long. Trimming took 3 bases from V and 6 from J, leaving 18 bases between them. CDR1 SNHLY and CDR2 FYNNEI come from the germline V gene. The sample consisted of CD4+ T cells from blood buffy coats. The V and J genes are TRBV2 and TRBJ2-7; a possible D gene is TRBD2 (6 bases). The receptor was derived from a human donor in good health. The CDR3 here is CASSDQSAGEAEQYF. The CDR3 coding sequence is TGTGCCAGCAGTGATCAATCAGCTGGGGAGGCCGAGCAGTACTTC.